This TCR beta chain was sequenced during a study of monozygotic twins with inflammatory bowel disease. Reprocessing the 5' RACE reads, TCRdb reports a single entry for every CDR3 protein and omits DNA. The table lists 350,000 to 400,000 distinct CDR3 sequences. CDR3 length: 12 amino acids. Germline V CDR1 and CDR2: DFQATT, SNEGSKA (reference sequence). The chain employs TRBV20-1 and TRBJ2-5; TCRdb returns TRBD1, unconfirmable since there is no DNA. The source of this sequence is a human donor with ulcerative colitis or Crohn's disease, or a healthy co-twin of an affected twin (not recorded which). Sequenced input: blood. CDR3 amino acids: CSARQGIETQYF.